The present T cell receptor beta chain was sequenced within a study of CD8+ T cells in alopecia areata. General observations from the study: Sequencing of scalp samples also captures resident alphabeta T cells of normal skin.

Germline values: CDR1 SEHNR, CDR2 FQNEAQ (reference sequence). V gave up 6 bases and J gave up 4 bases, with 10 bases separating them. This CDR3 contains 13 residues. A remark on this clone: Its specificity is not known.

The sequencing template was cDNA reverse transcribed from extracted RNA. Repertoires were generated with immunoSEQ multiplex PCR, while TCRdb's copy carries only in-frame clones and drops some. The sample includes 75,000 to 100,000 clones, roughly two fifths seen only once; the top ten take approximately 1.5%. The receptor was isolated from a human donor with alopecia areata. The V call is TRBV7-9, the J call TRBJ2-1; D may be TRBD2 (6 bases). Sequencing was performed on CD4+ T cells sorted from blood. The CDR3 DNA is TGTGCCAGCAGTCCCCTAGCGTACAATGAGCAGTTCTTC. Residues: CASSPLAYNEQFF.